The next 13 T cell receptor beta chains were all read from a single sample in a study of brain T cells in children with intractable seizures. Assay: immunoSEQ multiplex PCR; the TCRdb copy retains only in-frame clones and omits some. The sample yields tens of thousands of clones, about 96% seen once. This material consisted of peripheral blood, taken at surgery. All receptors derive from a boy less than two years old with focal cortical dysplasia and intractable seizures.

This chain links TRBV21-1 with TRBJ1-6; the DNA was not compared with TRBD1, the D call given in the table. TRBV21-1 is reported as a pseudogene. The CDR3 has 16 residues. CDR3 DNA: TGTGCCAGCAGCAAATGTGACAGGGAAATCAGTTCACCCCTCCACTTT. This sequence encodes CASSKCDREISSPLHF.

CDR3 bases: TGTGCCAGCAGTGACAGGGGGACAACTAATGAAAAACTGTTTTTT. It codes for CASSDRGTTNEKLFF. V usage is TRBV6-6 and J usage is TRBJ1-4, with TRBD1 identical over 9 bases. The germline V gene encodes CDR1 MNHNY and CDR2 SVGAGI (reference sequence). This CDR3 comprises 15 residues. J gave up 0 bases and V 5 bases, and 1 base lay outside the gene matches.

CDR3 DNA: TGCGCCAGCAGCAACCGACAGGGTGTAGGGTCCTACGAGCAGTACTTC. Protein: CASSNRQGVGSYEQYF. The rearrangement joins TRBV4-1 to TRBJ2-7; 7 nucleotides agree with TRBD1. J gave up 1 base and V 5 bases, and 11 bases lay outside the gene matches. The V gene's germline CDR1 is MGHRA and CDR2 YSYEKL. This CDR3 spans 16 amino acids.

The chain combines TRBV19 with TRBJ1-5, with TRBD1 identical over 11 bases. After removal of 9 bases from V and 3 bases from J, the junction contained 7 bases not matched to a gene. The germline CDR1 and CDR2 sequences are LNHDA and SQIVND (reference sequence). This CDR3 is 15 amino acids long. The CDR3 region is CASQGQGGANQPQHF. The CDR3 DNA sequence: TGTGCCAGCCAGGGACAGGGGGGCGCCAATCAGCCCCAGCATTTT.

The rearrangement joins TRBV12-3 or TRBV12-4 to TRBJ2-1; 9 bases agree with TRBD2. V dropped 5 bases and J dropped 14; count of bases not matched to a gene: 7. This CDR3 has 12 amino acids. The CDR3 spells CASSMGLAAKFF. The CDR3 DNA sequence: TGTGCCAGCAGTATGGGACTAGCCGCGAAGTTCTTC.

CDR3: CASSLYLSYEQYF. The CDR3 DNA sequence: TGCGCCAGCAGCTTGTATCTCAGCTACGAGCAGTACTTC. The chain recombines TRBV5-1 with TRBJ2-7; no clear D gene. Germline V gene data show CDR1 as SGHRS and CDR2 as YFSETQ. This CDR3 has 13 amino acids. V shed 1 base and J shed 3 bases, with 8 bases lying between them.

V gene TRBV20-1 combines with J gene TRBJ2-5; TRBD1 aligns across 7 bases. The germline V gene has CDR1 DFQATT and CDR2 SNEGSKA (reference sequence). The CDR3 runs 14 residues. V lost 3 bases, J lost 2 bases, and 6 bases stayed unmatched. CDR3 nucleotide sequence: TGCAGTGCTAGTCAGGGGACAGCACAAGAGACCCAGTACTTC. Translating it yields CSASQGTAQETQYF.

The chain has TRBV28 and TRBJ2-5, with no clear D. Germline CDR1 MDHEN, CDR2 SYDVKM. The CDR3 consists of 11 residues. V lost 5 bases, J lost 7 bases, and 8 bases lay in between. The CDR3 sequence: CASSDVGTQYF. The CDR3 bases are TGTGCCAGCAGTGACGTTGGGACCCAGTACTTC.

This clone was observed once. The V call is TRBV12-3 or TRBV12-4, the J call TRBJ2-3, with D perhaps matching TRBD2 (6 bases). The CDR3 sequence is 13 residues long. V gave up 8 bases and J gave up 5 bases, with 14 bases separating them. CDR3 sequence (DNA): TGTGCCAGCCGCGGGGCAGGGCGAGATACGCAGTATTTT. This codes for CASRGAGRDTQYF.

V usage is TRBV10-3 and J usage is TRBJ2-7; D may match TRBD1 or TRBD2 (5 bases each). The CDR3 is 11 amino acids. Trimming stripped 3 bases from V and 6 bases from J, with 6 bases between. The germline V gene has CDR1 ENHRY and CDR2 SYGVKD. In DNA, the CDR3 is TGTGCCATCAGTGAAGGGACCGAGCAGTACTTC. Protein sequence: CAISEGTEQYF.

The chain employs TRBV19 and TRBJ2-2; the D is unclear. With 1 base removed from V and 5 bases from J, the gap between germline ends came to 5 bases. This CDR3 has 13 residues. Germline lookup yields CDR1 LNHDA and CDR2 SQIVND (reference sequence). The CDR3 loop is CASSIVRTGELFF. CDR3 in DNA: TGTGCCAGTAGTATAGTTCGGACCGGGGAGCTGTTTTTT.

The chain carries TRBV6-2 or TRBV6-3 and TRBJ2-3; D is uncertain. V was pared by 2 bases and J by 2 bases, with 8 bases between. CDR3 size: 14 residues. Germline V CDR1 and CDR2: MNHEY, SVGEGT. The CDR3 loop reads CASSYGSYTDTQYF. CDR3 in DNA: TGTGCCAGCAGTTACGGATCCTACACAGATACGCAGTATTTT.

The CDR3 DNA follows: TGTGCCAGCAGCGTAGCTGAGGGGAGCTCCTACAATGAGCAGTTCTTC. This encodes CASSVAEGSSYNEQFF. The genes are TRBV9 and TRBJ2-1; D may be TRBD1 or TRBD2 (5 bases each). The CDR3 contains 16 residues. The germline CDR1 and CDR2 sequences are SGDLS and YYNGEE. Trimming pared 0 bases from V and 0 bases from J, leaving 10 bases between.